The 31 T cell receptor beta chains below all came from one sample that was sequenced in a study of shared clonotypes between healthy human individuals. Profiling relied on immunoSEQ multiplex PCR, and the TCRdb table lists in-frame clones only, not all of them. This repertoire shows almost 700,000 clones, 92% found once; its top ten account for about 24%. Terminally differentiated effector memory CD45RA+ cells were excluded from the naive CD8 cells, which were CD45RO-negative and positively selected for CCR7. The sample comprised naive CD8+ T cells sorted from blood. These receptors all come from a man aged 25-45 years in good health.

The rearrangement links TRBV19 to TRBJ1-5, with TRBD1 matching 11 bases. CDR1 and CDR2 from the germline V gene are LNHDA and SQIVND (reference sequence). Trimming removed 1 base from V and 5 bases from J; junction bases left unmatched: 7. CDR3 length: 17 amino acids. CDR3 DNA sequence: TGTGCCAGTAGTATAGCGCGGGACAGGGGGGGCTATCAGCCCCAGCATTTT. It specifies CASSIARDRGGYQPQHF.

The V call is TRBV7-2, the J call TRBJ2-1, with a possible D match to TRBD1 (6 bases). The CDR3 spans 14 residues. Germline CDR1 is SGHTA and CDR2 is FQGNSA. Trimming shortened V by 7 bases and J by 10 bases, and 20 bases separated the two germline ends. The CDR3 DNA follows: TGTGCCAGCAACCCGGGACACCGGTTGAAAGAGCAGTTCTTC. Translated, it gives CASNPGHRLKEQFF.

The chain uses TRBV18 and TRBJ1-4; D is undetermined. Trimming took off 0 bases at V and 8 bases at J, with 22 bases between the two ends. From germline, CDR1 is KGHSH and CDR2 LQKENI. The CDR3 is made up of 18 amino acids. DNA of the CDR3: TGTGCCAGCTCACCACCGGGTGTGGGCAGGCCGTCGTGGGAAAAACTGTTTTTT. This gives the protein CASSPPGVGRPSWEKLFF.

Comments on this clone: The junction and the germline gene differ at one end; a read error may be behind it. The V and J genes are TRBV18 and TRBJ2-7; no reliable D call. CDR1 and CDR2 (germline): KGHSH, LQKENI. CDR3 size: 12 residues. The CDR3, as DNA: TGTGCCAGCTCAGTCAATAGTAGACCGAATACTTTC. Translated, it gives CASSVNSRPNTF.

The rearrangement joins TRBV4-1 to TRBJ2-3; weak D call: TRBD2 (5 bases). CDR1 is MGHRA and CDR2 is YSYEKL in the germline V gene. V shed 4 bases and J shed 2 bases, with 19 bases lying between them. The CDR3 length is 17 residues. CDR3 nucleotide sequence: TGCGCCAGCAGCCCAGGCGGTAGCGAGGGTTTCACAGATACGCAGTATTTT. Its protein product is CASSPGGSEGFTDTQYF.

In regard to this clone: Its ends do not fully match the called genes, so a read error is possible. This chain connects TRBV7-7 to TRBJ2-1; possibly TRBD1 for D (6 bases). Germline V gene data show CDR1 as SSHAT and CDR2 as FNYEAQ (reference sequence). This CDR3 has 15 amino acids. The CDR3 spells CASSPRGTPLGEQFF. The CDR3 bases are TGTGCTAGCAGCCCGAGGGGGACCCCCCTGGGTGAGCAGTTCTTC.

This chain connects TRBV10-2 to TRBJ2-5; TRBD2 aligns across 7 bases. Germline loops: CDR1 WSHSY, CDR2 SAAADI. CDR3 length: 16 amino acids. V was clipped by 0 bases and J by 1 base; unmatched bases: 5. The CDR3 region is CASSESMGLFQETQYF. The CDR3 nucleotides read TGCGCCAGCAGTGAGTCGATGGGACTATTCCAAGAGACCCAGTACTTC.

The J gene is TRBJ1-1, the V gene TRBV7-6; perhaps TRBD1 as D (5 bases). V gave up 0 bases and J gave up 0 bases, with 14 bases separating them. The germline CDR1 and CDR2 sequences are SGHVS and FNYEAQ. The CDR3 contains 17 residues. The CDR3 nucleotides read TGTGCCAGCAGCTTAGCAGGGGACGTTGGCATGAACACTGAAGCTTTCTTT. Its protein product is CASSLAGDVGMNTEAFF.

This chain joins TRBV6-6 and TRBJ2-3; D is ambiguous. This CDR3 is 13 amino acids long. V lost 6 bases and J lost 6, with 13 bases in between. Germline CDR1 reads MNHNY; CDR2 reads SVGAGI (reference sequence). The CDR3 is CASSLLRSDTQYF. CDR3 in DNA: TGTGCCAGCAGCCTGCTCAGGAGTGATACGCAGTATTTT.

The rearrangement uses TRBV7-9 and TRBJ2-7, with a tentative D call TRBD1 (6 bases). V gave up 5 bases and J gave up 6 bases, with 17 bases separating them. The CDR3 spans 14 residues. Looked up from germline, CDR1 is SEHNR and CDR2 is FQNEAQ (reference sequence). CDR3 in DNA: TGTGCCAGCAGCCAAGGAACAGGGTTGGGCGAGCAGTACTTC. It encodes CASSQGTGLGEQYF. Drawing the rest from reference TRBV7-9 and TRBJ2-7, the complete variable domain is DTGVSQNPRHKITKRGQNVTFRCDPISEHNRLYWYRQTLGQGPEFLTYFQNEAQLEKSRLLSDRFSAERPKGSFSTLEIQRTEQGDSAMYLCASSQGTGLGEQYFGPGTRLTVT.

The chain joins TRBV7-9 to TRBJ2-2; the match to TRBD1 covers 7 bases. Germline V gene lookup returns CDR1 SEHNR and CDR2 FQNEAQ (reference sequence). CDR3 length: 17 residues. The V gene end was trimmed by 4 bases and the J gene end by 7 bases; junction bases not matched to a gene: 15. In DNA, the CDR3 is TGTGCCAGCAGCTCGGTGACAGGGCTGGAGGACCGCGGGGAGCTGTTTTTT. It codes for CASSSVTGLEDRGELFF.

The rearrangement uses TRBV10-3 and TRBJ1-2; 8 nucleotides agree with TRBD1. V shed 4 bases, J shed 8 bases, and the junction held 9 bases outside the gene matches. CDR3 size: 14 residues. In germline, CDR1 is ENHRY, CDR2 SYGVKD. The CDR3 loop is CAISVYRGEYGYTF. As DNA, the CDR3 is TGTGCCATCAGTGTATACAGGGGGGAGTACGGCTACACCTTC.

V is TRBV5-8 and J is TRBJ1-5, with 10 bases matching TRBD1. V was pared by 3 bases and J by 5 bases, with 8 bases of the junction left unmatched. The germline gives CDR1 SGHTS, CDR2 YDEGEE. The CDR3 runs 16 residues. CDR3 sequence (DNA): TGTGCCAGCAGCTCCGGACCCGGGACAGGGGATCAGCCCCAGCATTTT. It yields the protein CASSSGPGTGDQPQHF. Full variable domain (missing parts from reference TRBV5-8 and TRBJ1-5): EAGVTQSPTHLIKTRGQQATLRCSPISGHTSVYWYQQALGLGLQFLLWYDEGEERNRGNFPPRFSGRQFPNYSSELNVNALELEDSALYLCASSSGPGTGDQPQHFGDGTRLSIL.

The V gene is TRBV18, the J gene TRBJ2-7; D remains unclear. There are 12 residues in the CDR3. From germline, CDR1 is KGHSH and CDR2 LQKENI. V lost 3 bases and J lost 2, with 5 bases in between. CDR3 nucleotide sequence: TGTGCCAGCTCACCCGCCCCCTACGAGCAGTACTTC. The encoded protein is CASSPAPYEQYF.

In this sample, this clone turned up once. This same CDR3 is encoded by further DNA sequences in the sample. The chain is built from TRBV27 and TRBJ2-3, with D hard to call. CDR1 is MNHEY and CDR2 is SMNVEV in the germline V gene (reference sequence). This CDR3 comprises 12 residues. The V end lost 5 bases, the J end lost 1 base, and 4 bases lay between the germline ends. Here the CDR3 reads CASSRGTDTQYF. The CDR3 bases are TGTGCCAGCAGTCGGGGCACAGATACGCAGTATTTT.

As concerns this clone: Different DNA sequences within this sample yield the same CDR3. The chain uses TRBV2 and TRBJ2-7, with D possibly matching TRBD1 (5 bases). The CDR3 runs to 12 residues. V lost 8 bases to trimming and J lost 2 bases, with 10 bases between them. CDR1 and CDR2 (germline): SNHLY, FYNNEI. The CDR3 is CASLGRAYEQYF. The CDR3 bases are TGTGCCAGCCTGGGCAGGGCCTACGAGCAGTACTTC. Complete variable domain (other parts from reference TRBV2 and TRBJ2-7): EPEVTQTPSHQVTQMGQEVILRCVPISNHLYFYWYRQILGQKVEFLVSFYNNEISEKSEIFDDQFSVERPDGSNFTLKIRSTKLEDSAMYFCASLGRAYEQYFGPGTRLTVT.

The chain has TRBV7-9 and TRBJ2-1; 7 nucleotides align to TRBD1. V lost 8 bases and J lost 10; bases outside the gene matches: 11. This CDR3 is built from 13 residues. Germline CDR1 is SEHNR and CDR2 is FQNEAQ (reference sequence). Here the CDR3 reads CASRKDRTEEQFF. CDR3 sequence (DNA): TGTGCCAGCCGAAAGGACAGGACTGAGGAGCAGTTCTTC.

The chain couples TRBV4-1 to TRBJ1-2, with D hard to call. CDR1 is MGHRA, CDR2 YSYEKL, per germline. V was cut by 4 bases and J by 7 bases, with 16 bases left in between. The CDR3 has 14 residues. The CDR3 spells CASSLKSGGVGYTF. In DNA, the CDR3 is TGCGCCAGCAGCCTAAAGTCGGGCGGGGTTGGCTACACCTTC.

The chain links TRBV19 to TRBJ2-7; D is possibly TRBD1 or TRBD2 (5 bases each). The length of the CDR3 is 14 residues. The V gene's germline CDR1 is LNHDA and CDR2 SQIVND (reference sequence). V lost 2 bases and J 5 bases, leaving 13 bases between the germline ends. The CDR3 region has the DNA TGTGCCAGTAGTATATACGGGACGGGCGACGAGCAGTACTTC. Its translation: CASSIYGTGDEQYF.

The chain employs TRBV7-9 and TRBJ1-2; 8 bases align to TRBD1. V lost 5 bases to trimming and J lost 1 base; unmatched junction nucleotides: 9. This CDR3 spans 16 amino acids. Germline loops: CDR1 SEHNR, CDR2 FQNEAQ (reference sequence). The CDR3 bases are TGTGCCAGCAGCGGTGTCAGGGGGCTAAGTAACTATGGCTACACCTTC. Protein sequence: CASSGVRGLSNYGYTF.

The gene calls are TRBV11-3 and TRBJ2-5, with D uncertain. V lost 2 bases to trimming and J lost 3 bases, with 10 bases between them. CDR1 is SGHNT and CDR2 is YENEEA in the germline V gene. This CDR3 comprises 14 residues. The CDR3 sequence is CASSLNPSKETQYF. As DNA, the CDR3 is TGTGCCAGCAGCTTAAATCCTAGTAAAGAGACCCAGTACTTC.

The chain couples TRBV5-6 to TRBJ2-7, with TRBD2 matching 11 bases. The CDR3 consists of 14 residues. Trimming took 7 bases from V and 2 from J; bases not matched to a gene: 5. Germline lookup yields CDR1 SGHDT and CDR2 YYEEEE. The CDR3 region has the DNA TGTGCCAGCGCCGGGACTAGCGGCACCTACGAGCAGTACTTC. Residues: CASAGTSGTYEQYF.

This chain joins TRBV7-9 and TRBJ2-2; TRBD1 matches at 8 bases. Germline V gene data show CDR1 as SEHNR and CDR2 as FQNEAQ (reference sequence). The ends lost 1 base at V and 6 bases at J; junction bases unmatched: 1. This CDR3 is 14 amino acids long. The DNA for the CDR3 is TGTGCCAGCAGCTTAGGGACAGGGCCCGGGGAGCTGTTTTTT. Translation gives CASSLGTGPGELFF.

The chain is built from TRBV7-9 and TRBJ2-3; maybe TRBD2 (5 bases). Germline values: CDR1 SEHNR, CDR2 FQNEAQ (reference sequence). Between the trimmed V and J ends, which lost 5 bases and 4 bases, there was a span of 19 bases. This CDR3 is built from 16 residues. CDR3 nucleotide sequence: TGTGCCAGCAGCCCTCTGGCTAGCAGTTTTTCAGATACGCAGTATTTT. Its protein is CASSPLASSFSDTQYF.

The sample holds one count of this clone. The DNA of the CDR3 is TGTGCCAGCAGCCAAGCGGTCTTCACAGATACGCAGTATTTT. Its protein is CASSQAVFTDTQYF. The chain is built from TRBV14 and TRBJ2-3; D call uncertain. The CDR3 extends over 14 amino acids. Per the germline V gene, CDR1 is SGHDN and CDR2 is FVKESK. Trimming took off 1 base at V and 2 bases at J, with 7 bases between the two ends.

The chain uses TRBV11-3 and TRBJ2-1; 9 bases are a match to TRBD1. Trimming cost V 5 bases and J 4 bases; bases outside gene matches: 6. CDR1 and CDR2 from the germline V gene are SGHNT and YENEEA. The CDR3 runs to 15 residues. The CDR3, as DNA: TGTGCCAGCAGCGACCGGGACAGGGCTTACAATGAGCAGTTCTTC. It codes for CASSDRDRAYNEQFF. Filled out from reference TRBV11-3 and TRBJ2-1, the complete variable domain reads EAGVVQSPRYKIIEKKQPVAFWCNPISGHNTLYWYLQNLGQGPELLIRYENEEAVDDSQLPKDRFSAERLKGVDSTLKIQPAELGDSAVYLCASSDRDRAYNEQFFGPGTRLTVL.

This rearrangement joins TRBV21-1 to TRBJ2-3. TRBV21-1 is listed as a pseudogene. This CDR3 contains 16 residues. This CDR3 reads CASSKGPGASTDTQYF. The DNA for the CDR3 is TGTGCCAGCAGCAAAGGGCCAGGAGCTAGCACAGATACGCAGTATTTT.

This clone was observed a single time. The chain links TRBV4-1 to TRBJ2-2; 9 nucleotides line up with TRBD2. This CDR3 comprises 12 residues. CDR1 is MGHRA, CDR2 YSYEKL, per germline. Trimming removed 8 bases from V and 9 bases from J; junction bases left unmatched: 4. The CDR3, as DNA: TGCGCCAGCGGACTAGCGACGAGGGAGCTGTTTTTT. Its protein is CASGLATRELFF.

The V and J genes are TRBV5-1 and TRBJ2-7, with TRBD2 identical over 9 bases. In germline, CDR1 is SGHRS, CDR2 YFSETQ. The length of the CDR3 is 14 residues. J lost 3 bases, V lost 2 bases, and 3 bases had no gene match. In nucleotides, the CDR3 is TGCGCCAGCAGCTTTAGCGGGGGATACTACGAGCAGTACTTC. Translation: CASSFSGGYYEQYF.

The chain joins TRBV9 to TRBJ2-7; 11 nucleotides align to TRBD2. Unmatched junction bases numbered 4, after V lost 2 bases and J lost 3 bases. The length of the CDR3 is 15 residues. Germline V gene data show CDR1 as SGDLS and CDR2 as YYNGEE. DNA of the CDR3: TGTGCCAGCAGCGTCGCTAGCGGGAGGAACTACGAGCAGTACTTC. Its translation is CASSVASGRNYEQYF.

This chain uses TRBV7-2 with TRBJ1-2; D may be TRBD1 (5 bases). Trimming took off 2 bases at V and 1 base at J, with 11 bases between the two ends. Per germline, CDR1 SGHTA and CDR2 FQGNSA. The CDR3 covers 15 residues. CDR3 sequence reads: CASSLFPGDNYGYTF. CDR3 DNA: TGTGCCAGCAGCTTATTTCCGGGGGATAACTATGGCTACACCTTC. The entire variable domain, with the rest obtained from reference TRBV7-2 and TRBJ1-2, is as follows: GAGVSQSPSNKVTEKGKDVELRCDPISGHTALYWYRQSLGQGLEFLIYFQGNSAPDKSGLPSDRFSAERTGGSVSTLTIQRTQQEDSAVYLCASSLFPGDNYGYTFGSGTRLTVV.